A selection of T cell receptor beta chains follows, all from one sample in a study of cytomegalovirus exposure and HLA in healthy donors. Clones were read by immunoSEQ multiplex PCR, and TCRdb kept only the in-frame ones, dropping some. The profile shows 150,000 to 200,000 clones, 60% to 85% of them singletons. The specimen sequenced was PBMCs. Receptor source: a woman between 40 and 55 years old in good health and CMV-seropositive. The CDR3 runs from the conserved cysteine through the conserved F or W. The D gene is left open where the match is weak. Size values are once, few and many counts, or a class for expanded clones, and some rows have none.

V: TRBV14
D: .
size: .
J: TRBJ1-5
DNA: TGTGCCAGCAGCCCGGGTTTGAATCAGCCCCAGCATTTT
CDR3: CASSPGLNQPQHF

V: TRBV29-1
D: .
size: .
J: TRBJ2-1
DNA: TGCAGCGTTGGACGGAGGGCGGGCGAGCAGTTCTTC
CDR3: CSVGRRAGEQFF

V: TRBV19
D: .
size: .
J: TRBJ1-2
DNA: TGTGCCAGTTCGCGGATTTTCAACTATGGCTACACCTTC
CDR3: CASSRIFNYGYTF

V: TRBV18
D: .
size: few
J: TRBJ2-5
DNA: TGTGCCAGCTCACCAGCCCAGCAAGAGACCCAGTACTTC
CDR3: CASSPAQQETQYF

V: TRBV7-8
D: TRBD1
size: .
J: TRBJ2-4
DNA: TGTGCCAGCAGCTTAACTCTGGGACAGGGGGTCAAAAACATTCAGTACTTC
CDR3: CASSLTLGQGVKNIQYF

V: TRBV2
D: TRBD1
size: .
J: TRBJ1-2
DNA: TGTGCCAGCAGACGGGACAGGTCGGGTGGCTACACCTTC
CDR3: CASRRDRSGGYTF

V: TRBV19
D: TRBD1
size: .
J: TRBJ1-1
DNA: TGTGCCAGTAGCCACAGACAGGGTGTTCGTGTGAACACTGAAGCTTTCTTT
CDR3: CASSHRQGVRVNTEAFF

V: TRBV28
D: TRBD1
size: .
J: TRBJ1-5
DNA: TGTGCCAGCTTTGGACAGGGGCCAAATAGCAATCAGCCCCAGCATTTT
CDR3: CASFGQGPNSNQPQHF

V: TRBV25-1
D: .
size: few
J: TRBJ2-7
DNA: TGTGCCAGCAGTGAGTGGGAGACGGGAGCTACGATCGAGCAGTACTTC
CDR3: CASSEWETGATIEQYF

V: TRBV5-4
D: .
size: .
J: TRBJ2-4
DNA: TGTGCCAGCAGCCCCAGAGGACAAAACAGTCAGTACTTC
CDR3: CASSPRGQNSQYF